Sequencing of this TCR beta chain was carried out in a study of T cells in localized non-small cell lung cancer. Study-wide results and limits: Appearance in adjacent lung was seen for a median roughly 56 of the top 100 tumor clones.

Produced via immunoSEQ multiplex PCR; TCRdb's table is partial and in-frame only. The data show some 71,000 clones, almost 85% seen once. Comment on this clone: Its antigen is undetermined.

From germline, CDR1 is MGHRA and CDR2 YSYEKL. With 1 base removed from V and 3 bases from J, the gap between germline ends came to 13 bases. The CDR3 spans 16 residues. This material consisted of peripheral blood, taken before any cancer treatment. The chain uses TRBV4-1 and TRBJ1-5, with a weak D call TRBD1 (6 bases). This sequence originates from an older female donor with stage I lung adenocarcinoma. CDR3 DNA: TGCGCCAGCAGCCAAGGGGACACGCGGCCCAATCAGCCCCAGCATTTT. This sequence encodes CASSQGDTRPNQPQHF.